Shown below are 28 T cell receptor beta chains from a single sample sequenced in a study of patients and donors after allogeneic stem cell transplantation. MiXCR was run by TCRdb on the RT-PCR reads, yielding one entry per CDR3 protein. This table has about 400,000 distinct CDR3 sequences, 16% appearing once. Sequenced: blood, either unsorted or a sorted T cell fraction (not recorded which). These receptors came from a human donor who was either an allogeneic HSCT recipient or a stem cell or donor lymphocyte infusion donor (not recorded which). It is not recorded whose cells these are; they may come from a transplant donor.

This clonotype was counted only a few times. This chain links TRBV3-1 with TRBJ2-2; tentative D call: TRBD2 (6 bases). Germline V gene sequence: CDR1 LGHDT, CDR2 YNNKEL (reference sequence). CDR3 length equals 16 residues. Trimming took 0 bases from V and 1 from J, leaving 9 bases between them. CDR3 sequence reads: CASSQEGLKNTGELFF. The CDR3 DNA reads as TGTGCCAGCAGCCAAGAAGGACTAAAGAACACCGGGGAGCTGTTTTTT.

This clonotype was counted only a few times. This chain links TRBV7-7 with TRBJ2-6, with 10 bases that match TRBD1. Germline assignment: CDR1 SSHAT and CDR2 FNYEAQ (reference sequence). The CDR3 covers 14 residues. With 8 bases clipped from V and 4 bases from J, the junction kept 2 bases outside the gene matches. CDR3 bases: TGTGCCAGCGGGACAGGGGCCGGGGCCAACGTCCTGACTTTC. This translates into CASGTGAGANVLTF.

The gene calls are TRBV20-1 and TRBJ1-2; D is ambiguous. Germline CDR1 reads DFQATT; CDR2 reads SNEGSKA (reference sequence). The CDR3 runs to 14 residues. The ends were cut back, 6 bases at V and 0 bases at J, with 14 bases in the middle. The CDR3 nucleotides are TGCAGTGCCGATCTCCGGCGATCTAACTATGGCTACACCTTC. This sequence encodes CSADLRRSNYGYTF.

In its sample, this clonotype was seen once. This chain connects TRBV12-3 or TRBV12-4 to TRBJ1-5; TRBD1 agrees at 7 bases. The CDR3 extends over 15 amino acids. V was pared by 3 bases and J by 8 bases, with 10 bases of the junction left unmatched. Here the CDR3 reads CASSLATGRREPQHF. The CDR3 nucleotides read TGTGCCAGCAGTTTGGCGACAGGGAGGAGGGAGCCCCAGCATTTT.

This clonotype turned up a few times. This chain joins TRBV6-2 or TRBV6-3 and TRBJ1-1; D not resolved. V dropped 2 bases and J dropped 0 bases, with 16 bases sitting between them. Germline V gene sequence: CDR1 MNHEY, CDR2 SVGEGT. The CDR3 runs to 17 residues. DNA of the CDR3: TGTGCCAGCAGTTACAGTTTAAAGGGCCGCATGAACACTGAAGCTTTCTTT. It codes for CASSYSLKGRMNTEAFF.

This clonotype was recorded a few times. The chain combines TRBV5-4 with TRBJ2-3; the match to TRBD2 covers 13 bases. This CDR3 has 16 residues. J gave up 3 bases and V 4 bases, and 5 bases lay outside the gene matches. CDR1 is SGHNT and CDR2 is YYREEE in the germline V gene (reference sequence). The CDR3 DNA reads as TGTGCCAGCAGCCTAGGGACTAGCGGGACTACAGATACGCAGTATTTT. This sequence encodes CASSLGTSGTTDTQYF.

This clonotype was counted ten times or more. This chain joins TRBV10-3 and TRBJ2-7; 9 bases are a match to TRBD1. Germline assignment: CDR1 ENHRY and CDR2 SYGVKD. The CDR3 length is 14 residues. J was trimmed by 1 base and V by 2 bases; bases with no gene match: 0. The CDR3 bases are TGTGCCATCAGTGAGGGGACAGGGTCCTACGAGCAGTACTTC. Residues: CAISEGTGSYEQYF.

The rearrangement joins TRBV5-4 to TRBJ2-1; D is unresolved. This CDR3 is built from 15 residues. In germline, CDR1 is SGHNT, CDR2 YYREEE (reference sequence). The ends were cut back, 2 bases at V and 2 bases at J, with 11 bases in the middle. CDR3 nucleotide sequence: TGTGCCAGCAGCTTAGACCCACTGCCCTACAATGAGCAGTTCTTC. This sequence encodes CASSLDPLPYNEQFF.

The rearrangement links TRBV25-1 to TRBJ1-6; D call uncertain. Trimming removed 5 bases at V and 8 bases at J, with 4 bases between. The CDR3 loop spans 11 amino acids. CDR1 and CDR2 (germline): MGHDK, SYGVNS. The CDR3 sequence: CASSRDSPLHF. CDR3 bases: TGTGCCAGCAGTCGGGATTCACCCCTCCACTTT. Looking up the rest from reference TRBV25-1 and TRBJ1-6 gives the full variable domain: EADIYQTPRYLVIGTGKKITLECSQTMGHDKMYWYQQDPGMELHLIHYSYGVNSTEKGDLSSESTVSRIRTEHFPLTLESARPSHTSQYLCASSRDSPLHFGNGTRLTVT.

The CDR3 region has the DNA TGCAGCGTTGTCAACGTCCGGGGGATGAACACTGAAGCTTTCTTT. This codes for CSVVNVRGMNTEAFF. The chain couples TRBV29-1 to TRBJ1-1; perhaps TRBD1 as D (5 bases). The CDR3 extends over 15 amino acids. The ends were cut back, 4 bases at V and 0 bases at J, with 15 bases in the middle. Per germline, CDR1 SQVTM and CDR2 ANQGSEA.

V is TRBV2 and J is TRBJ2-1; 11 bases match TRBD2. The CDR3 spans 16 residues. V lost 3 bases and J lost 2; bases outside the gene matches: 3. Germline V gene data show CDR1 as SNHLY and CDR2 as FYNNEI. Here the CDR3 reads CASSDGLAGAYNEQFF. DNA for the CDR3: TGTGCCAGCAGTGACGGACTAGCGGGCGCCTACAATGAGCAGTTCTTC.

This clonotype appeared many times. This chain links TRBV12-3 or TRBV12-4 with TRBJ2-3, with D hard to call. There are 15 residues in the CDR3. Trimming stripped 6 bases from V and 2 bases from J, with 15 bases between. CDR3 protein: CASRPGPRFTDTQYF. CDR3 coding DNA: TGTGCCAGCAGACCGGGTCCGAGATTCACAGATACGCAGTATTTT.

The sample holds a few counts of this clonotype. This chain joins TRBV18 and TRBJ2-6; D may match TRBD1 or TRBD2 (5 bases each). The CDR3 contains 19 residues. V lost 3 bases, J lost 0 bases, and 18 bases lay in between. Germline CDR1 reads KGHSH; CDR2 reads LQKENI. CDR3 sequence reads: CASSPLYRDELSGANVLTF. The CDR3 DNA is TGTGCCAGCTCACCTCTTTACCGGGACGAACTCTCTGGGGCCAACGTCCTGACTTTC.

J is TRBJ2-7 and V is TRBV29-1, with D perhaps assigned TRBD1 or TRBD2 (5 bases each). CDR3 length: 13 amino acids. Per germline, CDR1 SQVTM and CDR2 ANQGSEA. V was shortened by 5 bases and J by 8 bases, with 19 bases between the two germline ends. Here the CDR3 DNA reads TGCAGCGTTAGGGGTGGGGGACCTGGTCAGCAGTACTTC. Translated: CSVRGGGPGQQYF.

The J gene is TRBJ2-7, the V gene TRBV12-3 or TRBV12-4; possible D gene TRBD2, 5 bases. Trimming removed 8 bases from V and 2 bases from J, with 13 bases in between. The CDR3 sequence is 13 residues long. For the CDR3, the DNA is TGTGCCAGCGGTCGGACTTACCCCTACGAGCAGTACTTC. This encodes CASGRTYPYEQYF.

This clonotype was observed a handful of times. This sequence joins TRBV6-1 and TRBJ2-7, with 10 bases fitting TRBD2. The CDR3 runs 16 residues. With 8 bases clipped from V and 0 bases from J, the junction kept 10 bases outside the gene matches. Germline loops: CDR1 MNHNS, CDR2 SASEGT. In DNA, the CDR3 is TGTGCCAGCCGCCGGTTTAGCGGGGGGAGCTCCTACGAGCAGTACTTC. Protein product: CASRRFSGGSSYEQYF.

This clonotype was seen repeatedly, ten times or more. The rearrangement uses TRBV20-1 and TRBJ2-1; D remains unclear. The CDR3 covers 9 residues. Germline V gene sequence: CDR1 DFQATT, CDR2 SNEGSKA (reference sequence). V shed 7 bases and J shed 9 bases, with 7 bases lying between them. As DNA, the CDR3 is TGCAGTGTTTCGGTTGAGCAGTTCTTC. Protein sequence: CSVSVEQFF.

The chain couples TRBV5-1 to TRBJ2-5; the D gene is possibly TRBD2 (6 bases). The CDR3 is 15 residues long. The V end lost 4 bases, the J end lost 3 bases, and 16 bases lay between the germline ends. Germline values: CDR1 SGHRS, CDR2 YFSETQ. CDR3 in amino acids: CASSGGTGQKETQYF. As DNA, the CDR3 is TGCGCCAGCAGCGGGGGGACTGGTCAAAAAGAGACCCAGTACTTC.

The rearrangement links TRBV29-1 to TRBJ1-1; no firm D call. The CDR3 extends over 13 amino acids. Between the trimmed V and J ends, which lost 7 bases and 6 bases, there was a span of 18 bases. CDR1 and CDR2 (germline): SQVTM, ANQGSEA. DNA for the CDR3: TGCAGCGCTCTCCCTCCGGGAATCCCTGAAGCTTTCTTT. It encodes CSALPPGIPEAFF.

This clonotype appeared a few times. One junction end does not reproduce the germline sequence, and a read error may be involved. The chain carries TRBV3-1 and TRBJ2-6; 8 nucleotides agree with TRBD1. This CDR3 has 20 amino acids. Germline V gene data show CDR1 as LGHDT and CDR2 as YNNKEL (reference sequence). The CDR3 protein is CASSQVRTGFILKVANVLTF. The CDR3 nucleotides are TGTGCCAGCAGTCAAGTTAGGACAGGGTTTATCTTAAAGGTGGCCAACGTCCTGACTTTC.

This clonotype has a handful of counts. The chain combines TRBV7-8 with TRBJ2-3, with D possibly matching TRBD2 (5 bases). Trimming stripped 5 bases from V and 9 bases from J, with 12 bases between. CDR1 is SGHVS and CDR2 is FQNEAQ in the germline V gene. This CDR3 is built from 12 residues. CDR3: CASSAGEGTQYF. CDR3 sequence (DNA): TGTGCCAGCAGCGCCGGCGAGGGAACGCAGTATTTT.

This clonotype was seen a handful of times. V and J are TRBV10-3 and TRBJ1-1; 9 bases are a match to TRBD1. The germline V gene encodes CDR1 ENHRY and CDR2 SYGVKD. This CDR3 is built from 14 residues. J gave up 1 base and V 4 bases, and 1 base lay outside the gene matches. DNA for the CDR3: TGTGCCATCAGTGGGGGACAGGGGAACACTGAAGCTTTCTTT. It is translated as CAISGGQGNTEAFF.

The CDR3 spells CASSLAGQLYNSPLHF. The CDR3 DNA reads TGTGCCAGCAGCTTAGCGGGACAGCTTTATAATTCACCCCTCCACTTT. This chain links TRBV7-9 with TRBJ1-6, with 7 positions matching TRBD1. Germline CDR1 SEHNR, CDR2 FQNEAQ (reference sequence). Unmatched junction bases numbered 3, after V lost 0 bases and J lost 4 bases. The CDR3 extends over 16 amino acids. The full variable domain, with the rest looked up from reference TRBV7-9 and TRBJ1-6, is DTGVSQNPRHKITKRGQNVTFRCDPISEHNRLYWYRQTLGQGPEFLTYFQNEAQLEKSRLLSDRFSAERPKGSFSTLEIQRTEQGDSAMYLCASSLAGQLYNSPLHFGNGTRLTVT.

This clonotype was observed at least ten times. The chain uses TRBV4-1 and TRBJ2-7; TRBD2 agrees at 8 bases. This CDR3 comprises 16 residues. V was pared by 3 bases and J by 2 bases, with 9 bases of the junction left unmatched. Germline V gene lookup returns CDR1 MGHRA and CDR2 YSYEKL. The CDR3 DNA follows: TGCGCCAGCAGCCAGGCGGGGGGATCCATGACCTACGAGCAGTACTTC. It encodes CASSQAGGSMTYEQYF.

This clonotype was detected many times. J is TRBJ1-4 and V is TRBV27; TRBD1 is a possible D gene (5 bases). CDR3 length: 13 amino acids. V shed 4 bases and J shed 8 bases, with 11 bases lying between them. Germline CDR1 and CDR2: MNHEY and SMNVEV (reference sequence). CDR3 residues: CASSWGVGEKLFF. In nucleotides, the CDR3 is TGTGCCAGCAGTTGGGGGGTTGGGGAAAAACTGTTTTTT.

This chain joins TRBV20-1 and TRBJ1-1; no definite D call. CDR1 and CDR2 from the germline V gene are DFQATT and SNEGSKA (reference sequence). The length of the CDR3 is 13 residues. The V end lost 1 base, the J end lost 1 base, and 7 bases lay between the germline ends. CDR3 DNA: TGCAGTGCTAGAGCTCCCAAGAACACTGAAGCTTTCTTT. Translating it yields CSARAPKNTEAFF.

This clonotype appeared a few times. V gene TRBV5-1 combines with J gene TRBJ1-2, with D unresolved. The CDR3 totals 14 residues. The germline CDR1 and CDR2 sequences are SGHRS and YFSETQ. Trimming removed 4 bases from V and 2 bases from J, with 12 bases in between. The CDR3 reads CASSPEDGNYGYTF. For the CDR3, the DNA is TGCGCCAGCAGCCCAGAAGACGGGAACTATGGCTACACCTTC.

This chain links TRBV5-1 with TRBJ2-1; D not certain. The CDR3 is 14 residues long. Trimming pared 4 bases from V and 6 bases from J, leaving 14 bases between. Germline CDR1 SGHRS, CDR2 YFSETQ. CDR3 sequence (DNA): TGCGCCAGCAGCCCACGCCCGGGCCGCAATGAGCAGTTCTTC. Translating it yields CASSPRPGRNEQFF.